This T cell receptor (beta chain) derives from a study of shared clonotypes between healthy human individuals. Study-wide background: Per donor, three plates held CD4 naive cells, three held CD4 memory, two held CD8 naive and one held CD8 memory.

Generated by immunoSEQ multiplex PCR, the TCRdb table keeps only in-frame clones and is missing some. The sample has about 580,000 clones, more than 95% seen once. The germline gives CDR1 SGHDT, CDR2 YYEEEE. The length of the CDR3 is 15 residues. Trimming took 0 bases from V and 0 from J, leaving 9 bases between them. Positive CCR7 selection of CD45RO-negative cells yielded the naive CD8 cells, and terminally differentiated effector memory CD45RA+ cells were excluded. This rearrangement joins TRBV5-6 to TRBJ1-2; D uncertain. The TCR sequence derives from a man aged 30 to 45 in good health. What was sequenced was naive CD8+ T cells sorted from blood. CDR3 bases: TGTGCCAGCAGCTTGGAAAAGACTACTAACTATGGCTACACCTTC. Protein: CASSLEKTTNYGYTF.